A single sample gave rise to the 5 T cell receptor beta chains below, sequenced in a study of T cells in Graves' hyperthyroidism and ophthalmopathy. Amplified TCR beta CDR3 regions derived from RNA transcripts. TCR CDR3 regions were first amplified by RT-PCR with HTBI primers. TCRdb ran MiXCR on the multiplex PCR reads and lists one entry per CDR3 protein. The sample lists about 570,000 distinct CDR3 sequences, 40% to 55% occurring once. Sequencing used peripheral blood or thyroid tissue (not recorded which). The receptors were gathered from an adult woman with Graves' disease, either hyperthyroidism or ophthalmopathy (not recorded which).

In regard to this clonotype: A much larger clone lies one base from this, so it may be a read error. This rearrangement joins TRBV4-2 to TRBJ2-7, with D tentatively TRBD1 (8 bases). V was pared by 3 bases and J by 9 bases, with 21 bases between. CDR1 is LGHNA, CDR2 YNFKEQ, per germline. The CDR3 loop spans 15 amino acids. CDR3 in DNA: TGTGCCAGCAGCCAGGGGGGGCAGGGGGCTATCGGGCAGTACTTC. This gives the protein CASSQGGQGAIGQYF.

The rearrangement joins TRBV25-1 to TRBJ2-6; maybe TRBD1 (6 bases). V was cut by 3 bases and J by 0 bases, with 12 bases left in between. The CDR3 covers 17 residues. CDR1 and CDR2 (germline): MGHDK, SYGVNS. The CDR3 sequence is CASSDNRENSGANVLTF. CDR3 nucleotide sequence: TGTGCCAGCAGTGACAACAGGGAGAACTCTGGGGCCAACGTCCTGACTTTC.

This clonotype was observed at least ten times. The CDR3 region is CASQFVYREVTQPQHF. CDR3 bases: TGTGCCAGCCAATTCGTTTACAGGGAGGTCACTCAGCCCCAGCATTTT. The chain joins TRBV4-2 to TRBJ1-5, with D perhaps TRBD1 (6 bases). Trimming pared 8 bases from V and 6 bases from J, leaving 23 bases between. Germline CDR1 LGHNA, CDR2 YNFKEQ. This CDR3 comprises 16 residues.

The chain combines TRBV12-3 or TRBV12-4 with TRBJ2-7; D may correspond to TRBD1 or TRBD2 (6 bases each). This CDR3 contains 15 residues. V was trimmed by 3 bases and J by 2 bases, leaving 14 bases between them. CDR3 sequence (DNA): TGTGCCAGCAGTTTGGTACCGGGGGCTGCCTACGAGCAGTACTTC. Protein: CASSLVPGAAYEQYF.

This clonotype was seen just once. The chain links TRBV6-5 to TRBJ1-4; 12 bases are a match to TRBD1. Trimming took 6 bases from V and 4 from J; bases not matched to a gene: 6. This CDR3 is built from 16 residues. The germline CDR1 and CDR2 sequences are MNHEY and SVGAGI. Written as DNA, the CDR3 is TGTGCCAGCAGGAGCCGGGACAGGGGGCGTAATGAAAAACTGTTTTTT. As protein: CASRSRDRGRNEKLFF.